Listed here is a single TCR beta chain. The germline CDR1 and CDR2 sequences are MGHRA and YSYEKL. CDR3 length equals 19 residues. V was clipped by 1 base and J by 0 bases, with 18 bases between them. This sample stems from a study of identical twins. Each CDR3 protein is one row after TCRdb ran MiXCR on the 5' RACE reads. The table has nearly 900,000 distinct CDR3 sequences, roughly an eighth seen once; the top ten hold roughly 1.6%. The same data also contributed to another study, on yellow fever vaccine responses in identical twins.

Specimen: PBMCs. The chain is built from TRBV4-1 and TRBJ2-2; D not certain. The clonotype was recovered from a woman in her late teens or twenties in good health. The CDR3 loop is CASSQGVRRAISNTGELFF. Written as DNA, the CDR3 is TGCGCCAGCAGCCAAGGCGTGCGCCGGGCTATCTCGAACACCGGGGAGCTGTTTTTT.